This T cell receptor (beta chain) is from a study of blood T cell repertoires in COVID-19. In the study overall: Spain, Italy and the United States supplied samples that represented acute and convalescent COVID-19. PBMCs, B-cell-depleted T cells, or T cells provided the cDNA or gDNA that made up the material.

In the authors' workflow: Amplified reference gene primers provided the basis for estimating nucleated cell counts. Sequenced by immunoSEQ multiplex PCR; TCRdb stores in-frame clones only, minus some. V, J and clone size were drawn from that table, and D and trimming were deduced from the DNA. Found here are roughly 110,000 clones, about four fifths of them singletons; the top ten hold 7.5% to 10%. Germline CDR1 MNHEY, CDR2 SMNVEV (reference sequence). V lost 6 bases, J lost 5 bases, and 16 bases lay in between. The CDR3 sequence is 14 residues long. This receptor was identified in a woman between 40 and 55 years old with acute or convalescent COVID-19. Sequenced material: peripheral blood. V is TRBV27 and J is TRBJ1-2; D remains ambiguous. In DNA, the CDR3 is TGTGCCAGCAGCCCGACCTGGGCTCCTTATGGCTACACCTTC. Amino acid sequence: CASSPTWAPYGYTF.